This TCR beta chain was captured in a study of T cells in tuberculosis (dated by TCRdb to 2017 to 2018). Regarding the complete study: The study combined CD1B tetramers and high-throughput TCR immunosequencing to characterize T cells specific for the mycobacterial lipid antigen glucose monomycolate (GMM). IGRA-negative adolescents, IGRA-positive adolescents with latent tuberculosis and adults with active tuberculosis, about 9 per group, were compared in a South African clinical cohort.

TCR libraries were generated with the immunoSEQ multiplex PCR assay, using TCR-beta and/or TCR-alpha/delta assays for each sample. The amplified TCR libraries were sequenced on the Illumina high-throughput platform. The authors' pipeline ran thus. Clustering and dimensionality reduction relied on pairwise TCRdist distances among GMM-specific receptors from T cells that were either sorted ex vivo or expanded in vitro. Each clinical repertoire was scored by mean NN-distance, the average TCRdist to the nearest 10% of tetramer-positive reference sequences. GEM TCR motif frequency was computed as the fraction of unique TCRs matching known GEM sequences by V/J usage and CDR3 length. Active tuberculosis was classified by linear discriminant analysis with leave-one-out cross-validation, implemented in scikit-learn. The immuneACCESS repertoire file appears here via TCRdb, limited to in-frame rearrangements. These files lack a portion of the clones; in checked studies, under half of the deficit traces to unresolved V genes, and the cause of the others is not known. The V and J calls and clone size come from that table; D and trimming were worked out from the DNA. This sample holds some 29,000 clones; almost 90% were observed only once. Less than 7% of the sample lies in the top ten.

At study entry, a tuberculin skin test and the QuantiFERON-TB GOLD In-Tube IGRA were used to screen adolescents for latent tuberculosis infection. Immunosequencing was performed on unsorted cryopreserved PBMC and covered roughly 98,000 T cells per clinical donor on average. Eleven high schools in the Worcester region of the Western Cape, South Africa, served as enrollment sites for adolescents aged 12 to 18 years. Some 10 M. tuberculosis-infected and around 10 uninfected adolescents were selected with matching for age and sex. Adolescent PBMC were isolated from freshly drawn heparinized blood by density centrifugation and cryopreserved. The germline V gene yields MGHRA for CDR1 and YSYEKL for CDR2. Inclusive of the bounding cysteine and phenylalanine, the CDR3 is 14 residues long. Of all the DNA, just the CDR3 is kept, 42 bases in frame from base 1. The junction shows trimming of 6 bases on V and 7 bases on J, and the gene matches do not reach 10 bases of it.

General conclusions and limits of the study: The smaller NN-distances were partly driven by shorter CDR3-alpha lengths in active tuberculosis patients, and the difference for TCR-beta did not reach statistical significance. Which clinical samples got chosen depended on the availability of cryopreserved specimens, and the active tuberculosis cases were adults, whereas the controls were adolescents. Compared with IGRA-negative controls, TCR-alpha repertoires from active tuberculosis had smaller mean NN-distances to GMM-specific TCRs, which suggests clonal expansion of these TCRs. With the diverse GMM-specific repertoire as input, a classifier achieved roughly 87% accuracy (AUROC 0.7 to 0.95), whereas GEM motif frequencies as input gave approximately 70% accuracy.

This clone was detected a few times. What antigen it recognizes has not been identified. Base qualities are not provided; no much larger clone lies one nucleotide away. The sample comprised PBMCs. This sequence originates from a donor aged 10 to 29 with latent tuberculosis or without tuberculosis infection. The chain links TRBV4-1 with TRBJ1-2, with 8 middle bases fitting TRBD1. The DNA sequence reads TGCGCCAGCAGGCCGGGGGAACAGGGGGGTGGCTACACCTTC. This gives the protein CASRPGEQGGGYTF.